Presented here are 20 T cell receptor beta chains from one specimen sequenced in a study of blood T cells in healthy people across ages. The use of a sample-barcoded 5' primer and a J-beta primer mix characterized a second PCR of roughly 6 to 11 cycles. TCRdb re-called the 5' RACE reads through MiXCR, storing one row per CDR3 protein. The sample holds around 870,000 distinct CDR3 sequences, 25% to 35% seen once. Sequencing was done on a sample of blood. All receptors come from a woman of 80 years or more in good health.

This clonotype has at least ten counts. This sequence joins TRBV5-1 and TRBJ2-7; 9 bases agree with TRBD1. The CDR3 is 14 amino acids. Germline V gene data show CDR1 as SGHRS and CDR2 as YFSETQ. V was pared by 2 bases and J by 6 bases, with 6 bases of the junction left unmatched. DNA of the CDR3: TGCGCCAGCAGCTTAATCCGGGACAGGGCCGAGCAGTACTTC. Residues: CASSLIRDRAEQYF. Full variable domain (rest looked up from reference TRBV5-1 and TRBJ2-7): KAGVTQTPRYLIKTRGQQVTLSCSPISGHRSVSWYQQTPGQGLQFLFEYFSETQRNKGNFPGRFSGRQFSNSRSEMNVSTLELGDSALYLCASSLIRDRAEQYFGPGTRLTVT.

This clonotype was found many times. This sequence joins TRBV4-3 and TRBJ2-7, with D perhaps matching TRBD1 (5 bases). Germline CDR1 reads LGHNA; CDR2 reads YSLEER. The V end was cut by 0 bases, the J end by 7 bases, with 16 bases between. This CDR3 comprises 15 residues. The CDR3: CASSQDQGFGNEQYF. CDR3 DNA sequence: TGCGCCAGCAGCCAAGATCAGGGCTTTGGCAATGAGCAGTACTTC.

This clonotype was observed many times. V gene TRBV29-1 combines with J gene TRBJ2-5; 12 positions agree with TRBD1. The V gene end was trimmed by 5 bases and the J gene end by 4 bases; junction bases not matched to a gene: 14. This CDR3 contains 17 residues. Germline V gene lookup returns CDR1 SQVTM and CDR2 ANQGSEA. This chain's CDR3 is CSVYAVGTGGSGETQYF. CDR3 sequence (DNA): TGCAGCGTTTATGCGGTAGGGACAGGGGGCAGCGGAGAGACCCAGTACTTC.

This clonotype was recorded many times. The CDR3 nucleotides read TGTGCCAGCAGCTGGACAGGGGGCGATGTTAACTATGGCTACACCTTC. It is translated as CASSWTGGDVNYGYTF. This rearrangement joins TRBV12-3 or TRBV12-4 to TRBJ1-2; 11 positions agree with TRBD1. Trimming cost V 6 bases and J 1 base; bases outside gene matches: 7. The CDR3 has 16 residues.

The chain links TRBV7-2 to TRBJ2-5; D might be TRBD1 or TRBD2, each matching 6 bases. Germline V lookup: CDR1 SGHTA, CDR2 FQGNSA. V lost 1 base to trimming and J lost 2 bases, with 11 bases between them. The length of the CDR3 is 15 residues. CDR3 in amino acids: CASSLEGGGQETQYF. In DNA, the CDR3 is TGTGCCAGCAGCTTAGAAGGGGGAGGTCAAGAGACCCAGTACTTC.

V and J are TRBV7-2 and TRBJ2-1, with D possibly being TRBD2 (6 bases). Germline loops: CDR1 SGHTA, CDR2 FQGNSA. The CDR3 is 13 residues long. V lost 5 bases and J lost 9, with 14 bases in between. CDR3 bases: TGTGCCAGCAGCACTAGGGGAGGTCTTGAGCAGTTCTTC. Its protein is CASSTRGGLEQFF.

This clonotype was counted between two and nine times. A clone one base away is much larger, so this may be a read error. The chain combines TRBV25-1 with TRBJ2-3; D is ambiguous. The ends were cut back, 3 bases at V and 0 bases at J, with 22 bases in the middle. The CDR3 totals 19 residues. CDR1 is MGHDK and CDR2 is SYGVNS in the germline V gene. In DNA form, the CDR3 reads TGTGCCAGCAGTGATCCGGCAAATGGGTGCCGCCTCAGCACAGATACGCAGTATTTT. Encoded protein: CASSDPANGCRLSTDTQYF. The entire variable domain, with the rest obtained from reference TRBV25-1 and TRBJ2-3, is as follows: EADIYQTPRYLVIGTGKKITLECSQTMGHDKMYWYQQDPGMELHLIHYSYGVNSTEKGDLSSESTVSRIRTEHFPLTLESARPSHTSQYLCASSDPANGCRLSTDTQYFGPGTRLTVL.

Only a few counts were recorded for this clonotype. This chain uses TRBV28 with TRBJ2-3; perhaps TRBD2 as D (5 bases). Between the trimmed V and J ends, which lost 6 bases and 4 bases, there was a span of 11 bases. This CDR3 is 13 amino acids long. Germline-derived CDR1 and CDR2 are MDHEN and SYDVKM. The CDR3 DNA is TGTGCCAGCAGGACGGCGGGCCCAGATACGCAGTATTTT. Protein sequence: CASRTAGPDTQYF.

Many counts were recorded for this clonotype. This rearrangement joins TRBV29-1 to TRBJ2-7, with D unclear. CDR3 length equals 11 residues. CDR1 is SQVTM and CDR2 is ANQGSEA in the germline V gene. V was cut by 3 bases and J by 3 bases, with 6 bases left in between. The CDR3 here is CSVDNGYEQYF. The DNA of the CDR3 is TGCAGCGTTGATAACGGCTACGAGCAGTACTTC.

This clonotype was seen many times. The rearrangement uses TRBV7-2 and TRBJ1-2, with D perhaps matching TRBD1 (5 bases). V shed 1 base and J shed 4 bases, with 13 bases lying between them. CDR3 size: 15 residues. Looked up from germline, CDR1 is SGHTA and CDR2 is FQGNSA. CDR3 residues: CASSLEVTGPYGYTF. The CDR3 nucleotides are TGTGCCAGCAGCTTAGAGGTCACGGGGCCCTATGGCTACACCTTC.

This clonotype came up a few times. Possible read error: a much larger clone is one base away. CDR3 amino acids: CASNLESGGAEFF. CDR3 sequence (DNA): TGTGCCAGCAACTTAGAAAGCGGGGGGGCCGAGTTCTTC. The chain joins TRBV7-9 to TRBJ2-1, with TRBD2 matching 10 bases. The CDR3 is made up of 13 amino acids. CDR1 is SEHNR, CDR2 FQNEAQ, per germline (reference sequence).

For this clonotype: This clone may be a read error of a much larger clone one base away. The chain employs TRBV20-1 and TRBJ1-2; no definite D call. V lost 0 bases, J lost 12 bases, and 14 bases lay in between. Germline V gives CDR1 DFQATT, CDR2 SNEGSKA (reference sequence). The CDR3 sequence is 12 residues long. As DNA, the CDR3 is TGCAGTGCTAGAGAAGGTCCGCTAGTCGACACCTTC. Translating gives CSAREGPLVDTF.

This clonotype appeared many times. V and J are TRBV18 and TRBJ2-6, with D hard to call. Trimming cost V 5 bases and J 0 bases, with 8 bases left between them. CDR3 length: 15 amino acids. In germline, CDR1 is KGHSH, CDR2 LQKENI. The DNA of the CDR3 is TGTGCCAGCTCAAATGTAGTCTCTGGGGCCAACGTCCTGACTTTC. It is translated as CASSNVVSGANVLTF. Full variable domain (missing parts from reference TRBV18 and TRBJ2-6): NAGVMQNPRHLVRRRGQEARLRCSPMKGHSHVYWYRQLPEEGLKFMVYLQKENIIDESGMPKERFSAEFPKEGPSILRIQQVVRGDSAAYFCASSNVVSGANVLTFGAGSRLTVL.

This clonotype was counted a few times. CDR3 residues: CASSYRGGNEKLFF. The CDR3 nucleotides are TGTGCCAGCAGCTACAGGGGAGGGAATGAAAAACTGTTTTTT. The chain combines TRBV7-9 with TRBJ1-4; 7 nucleotides match TRBD1. Germline trimming cut 4 bases from V and 5 bases from J; bases unmatched to any gene: 4. This CDR3 contains 14 residues. Germline V gene lookup returns CDR1 SEHNR and CDR2 FQNEAQ (reference sequence). The variable domain in full, completed from reference TRBV7-9 and TRBJ1-4, reads DTGVSQNPRHKITKRGQNVTFRCDPISEHNRLYWYRQTLGQGPEFLTYFQNEAQLEKSRLLSDRFSAERPKGSFSTLEIQRTEQGDSAMYLCASSYRGGNEKLFFGSGTQLSVL.

The V call is TRBV14, the J call TRBJ2-4; D is possibly TRBD2 (7 bases). The CDR3 extends over 16 amino acids. V was cut by 6 bases and J by 4 bases, with 19 bases left in between. The germline V gene has CDR1 SGHDN and CDR2 FVKESK. CDR3 sequence (DNA): TGTGCCAGCAGAAAAACCGGGGGGCCGGATAAAAACATTCAGTACTTC. It encodes CASRKTGGPDKNIQYF.

The chain carries TRBV6-5 and TRBJ2-3; TRBD2 matches 9 bases. CDR1 and CDR2 (germline): MNHEY, SVGAGI. CDR3 length: 15 residues. With 8 bases clipped from V and 5 bases from J, the junction kept 11 bases outside the gene matches. CDR3 sequence reads: CASQETSGLKDTQYF. The CDR3 DNA sequence: TGTGCCAGCCAGGAGACTAGCGGCTTAAAAGATACGCAGTATTTT.

This clonotype appeared a few times. The DNA of the CDR3 is TGTGCCTGGGCTGGACGGTTCCCATTGAACACTGAAGCTTTCTTT. This codes for CAWAGRFPLNTEAFF. The chain joins TRBV30 to TRBJ1-1; D unclear. The V and J ends lost 5 bases and 0 bases respectively, with 16 bases between them. Germline V gives CDR1 GTSNPN, CDR2 SVGIG (reference sequence). This CDR3 spans 15 amino acids. Full variable domain (remainder filled in from reference TRBV30 and TRBJ1-1): SQTIHQWPATLVQPVGSPLSLECTVEGTSNPNLYWYRQAAGRGLQLLFYSVGIGQISSEVPQNLSASRPQDRQFILSSKKLLLSDSGFYLCAWAGRFPLNTEAFFGQGTRLTVV.

V gene TRBV6-2 or TRBV6-3 combines with J gene TRBJ1-2, with 7 bases that match TRBD1. The CDR3 has 15 residues. The germline V gene encodes CDR1 MNHEY and CDR2 SVGEGT. The trim removed 5 bases at V and 8 bases at J, leaving 14 bases unmatched. This CDR3 is CASSNPTGFARGYTF. CDR3 in DNA: TGTGCCAGCAGTAACCCGACAGGGTTCGCGAGAGGCTACACCTTC.

This clonotype was recorded at least ten times. The chain joins TRBV7-2 to TRBJ2-5; 8 nucleotides align to TRBD2. This CDR3 region has 15 residues. Germline assignment: CDR1 SGHTA and CDR2 FQGNSA. J gave up 4 bases and V 2 bases, and 6 bases lay outside the gene matches. The CDR3 nucleotides read TGTGCCAGCAGCTTACGGAGCGGGGGTACAGAGACCCAGTACTTC. Protein product: CASSLRSGGTETQYF.

The J gene is TRBJ2-5, the V gene TRBV10-3; 9 positions match TRBD2. The J call may be mistaken, given a closer DNA end match to TRBJ2-7. Germline-derived CDR1 and CDR2 are ENHRY and SYGVKD. The CDR3 contains 15 residues. The CDR3 nucleotides read TGTGCCATCAGTGACAAGGGACTAGCACAGGACGAGCAGTACTTC. This sequence encodes CAISDKGLAQDEQYF.